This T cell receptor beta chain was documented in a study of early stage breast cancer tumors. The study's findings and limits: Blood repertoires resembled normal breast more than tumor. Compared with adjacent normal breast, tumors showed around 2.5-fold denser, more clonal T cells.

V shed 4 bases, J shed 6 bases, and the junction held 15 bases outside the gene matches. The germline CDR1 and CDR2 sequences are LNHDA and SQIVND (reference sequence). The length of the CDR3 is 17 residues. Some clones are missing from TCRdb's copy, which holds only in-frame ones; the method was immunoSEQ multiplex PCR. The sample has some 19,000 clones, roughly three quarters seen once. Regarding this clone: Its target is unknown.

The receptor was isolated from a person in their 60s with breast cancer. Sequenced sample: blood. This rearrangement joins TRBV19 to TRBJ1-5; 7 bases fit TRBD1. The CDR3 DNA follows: TGTGCCAGTAGTACCCCCAAGAGGGGCAGGGGGGCTCAGCCCCAGCATTTT. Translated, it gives CASSTPKRGRGAQPQHF.